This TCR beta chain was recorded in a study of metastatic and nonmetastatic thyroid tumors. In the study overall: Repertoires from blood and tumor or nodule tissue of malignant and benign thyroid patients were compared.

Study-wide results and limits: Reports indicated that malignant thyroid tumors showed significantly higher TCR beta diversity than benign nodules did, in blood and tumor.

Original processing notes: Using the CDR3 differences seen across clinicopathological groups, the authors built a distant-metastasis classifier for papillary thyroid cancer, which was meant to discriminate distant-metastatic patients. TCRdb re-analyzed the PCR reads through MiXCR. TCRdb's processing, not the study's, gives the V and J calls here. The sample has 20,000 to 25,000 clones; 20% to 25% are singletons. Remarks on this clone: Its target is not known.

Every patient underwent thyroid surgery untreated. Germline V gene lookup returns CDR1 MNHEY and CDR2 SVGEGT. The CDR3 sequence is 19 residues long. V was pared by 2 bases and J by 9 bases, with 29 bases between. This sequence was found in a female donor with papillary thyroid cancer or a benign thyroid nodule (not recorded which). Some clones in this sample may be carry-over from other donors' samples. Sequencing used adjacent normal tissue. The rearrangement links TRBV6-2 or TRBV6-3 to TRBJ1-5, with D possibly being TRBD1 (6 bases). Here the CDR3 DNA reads TGTGCCAGCAGTTACCTCGTAAGGGGGACCCCATCAGTTATCAGGCCCCAGCATTTT. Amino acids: CASSYLVRGTPSVIRPQHF.